One TCR beta chain is described in this entry. Its specificity is unknown. This sample is part of a study of blood T cells in healthy people across ages. Turning to the study itself: About one barcoded beta molecule per two T cells was captured by template switching.

Study results and caveats: More naive CD4+ cells and higher diversity marked long-lived donors relative to aged donors.

Using a J-beta primer mix together with a sample-barcoded 5' primer, a second PCR was run for about 7 to 12 cycles. TCRdb re-derived calls from the 5' RACE reads in MiXCR, one entry per CDR3 protein. This sample has approximately 1.5 million distinct CDR3 sequences; roughly a third occur once, and the top ten carry about 11%. Donors were systemically healthy Caucasian individuals from Russia aged roughly 6 to 100 years. With 6 bases clipped from V and 3 bases from J, the junction kept 4 bases outside the gene matches. This CDR3 is 12 amino acids long. From germline, CDR1 is GTSNPN and CDR2 SVGIG (reference sequence).

This sequence originates from a woman in her twenties or thirties in good health. What was sequenced was blood. The chain recombines TRBV30 with TRBJ1-2; TRBD1 agrees at 7 bases. As DNA, the CDR3 is TGTGCCTGTAGACAGGGCCACTATGGCTACACCTTC. This codes for CACRQGHYGYTF.